Listed below are T cell receptor beta chains from one sample, sequenced in a study of blood T cell repertoires in COVID-19. Libraries were prepared by immunoSEQ multiplex PCR; TCRdb keeps only in-frame clonotypes and omits some of them. The sample gives approximately 200,000 clones, 84% of which show up once; approximately 5.1% is in the top ten. Sequencing was performed on peripheral blood. Receptors originate from a woman in her fifties or sixties who had recovered from COVID-19. Both conserved end residues are part of each CDR3. A D gene is named only where the DNA matches it firmly. Some rows have no size entry. The others give once, few or many, or a class for an expanded clone.

J gene: TRBJ2-4
V gene: TRBV7-3
clone size: NA
D gene: NA
CDR3 protein: CASSLLGTPNIQYF
CDR3 DNA: TGTGCCAGCAGCTTATTAGGGACTCCGAACATTCAGTACTTC

J gene: TRBJ2-1
V gene: TRBV4-1
clone size: NA
D gene: NA
CDR3 protein: CASSQPTSGYEQFF
CDR3 DNA: TGCGCCAGCAGCCAACCTACTAGTGGGTATGAGCAGTTCTTC

J gene: TRBJ1-3
V gene: TRBV19
clone size: NA
D gene: NA
CDR3 protein: CATISGPAGNTIYF
CDR3 DNA: TGTGCCACTATCTCAGGGCCCGCTGGAAACACCATATATTTT

J gene: TRBJ1-1
V gene: TRBV5-4
clone size: NA
D gene: TRBD1
CDR3 protein: CASSNWMGTGMNTEAFF
CDR3 DNA: TGTGCCAGCAGTAATTGGATGGGGACAGGGATGAACACTGAAGCTTTCTTT

J gene: TRBJ1-5
V gene: TRBV6-6
clone size: once
D gene: NA
CDR3 protein: CASSYSGGRYQPQHF
CDR3 DNA: TGTGCCAGCAGTTACTCGGGGGGACGGTATCAGCCCCAGCATTTT

J gene: TRBJ2-5
V gene: TRBV7-3
clone size: NA
D gene: NA
CDR3 protein: CASSLGAEWQETQYF
CDR3 DNA: TGTGCCAGCAGCTTAGGGGCAGAGTGGCAGGAGACCCAGTACTTC

J gene: TRBJ2-1
V gene: TRBV19
clone size: once
D gene: TRBD2
CDR3 protein: CASSIRRGTSYNEQFF
CDR3 DNA: TGTGCCAGTAGTATCCGGCGGGGGACCAGCTACAATGAGCAGTTCTTC

J gene: TRBJ2-1
V gene: TRBV2
clone size: many
D gene: TRBD1
CDR3 protein: CASSEVQQGANEQFF
CDR3 DNA: TGTGCCAGCAGTGAAGTTCAACAGGGGGCAAATGAGCAGTTCTTC

J gene: TRBJ1-1
V gene: TRBV7-9
clone size: NA
D gene: NA
CDR3 protein: CASSIGASSTEAFF
CDR3 DNA: TGTGCCAGCAGTATAGGGGCTTCTTCCACTGAAGCTTTCTTT

J gene: TRBJ1-1
V gene: TRBV5-1
clone size: NA
D gene: NA
CDR3 protein: CASSLDGRGTEAFF
CDR3 DNA: TGCGCCAGCAGCTTGGATGGGCGGGGCACTGAAGCTTTCTTT

J gene: TRBJ2-5
V gene: TRBV19
clone size: NA
D gene: TRBD1
CDR3 protein: CASSPRTGSETQYF
CDR3 DNA: TGTGCCAGTAGTCCCCGGACAGGGTCGGAGACCCAGTACTTC

J gene: TRBJ2-5
V gene: TRBV6-5
clone size: NA
D gene: NA
CDR3 protein: CASSYGGGLETQYF
CDR3 DNA: TGTGCCAGCAGTTACGGTGGGGGCCTGGAGACCCAGTACTTC

J gene: TRBJ2-1
V gene: TRBV20-1
clone size: NA
D gene: NA
CDR3 protein: CSASRDLQSNEQFF
CDR3 DNA: TGCAGTGCTAGTAGGGACTTACAGAGCAATGAGCAGTTCTTC

J gene: TRBJ2-2
V gene: TRBV4-3
clone size: once
D gene: TRBD2
CDR3 protein: CASSQERTSGTGELFF
CDR3 DNA: TGCGCCAGCAGCCAAGAAAGGACTAGCGGCACCGGGGAGCTGTTTTTT

J gene: TRBJ2-1
V gene: TRBV3-1/TRBV3-2
clone size: NA
D gene: NA
CDR3 protein: CASSQVGQQFF
CDR3 DNA: TGTGCCAGCAGCCAAGTGGGCCAGCAGTTCTTC

J gene: TRBJ2-1
V gene: TRBV12-5
clone size: NA
D gene: NA
CDR3 protein: CASALGAGNEQFF
CDR3 DNA: TGTGCTAGTGCTCTGGGGGCAGGGAATGAGCAGTTCTTC

J gene: TRBJ2-7
V gene: TRBV29-1
clone size: NA
D gene: TRBD1
CDR3 protein: CSAGDRVYEQYF
CDR3 DNA: TGCAGCGCTGGGGACAGGGTCTACGAGCAGTACTTC

J gene: TRBJ2-5
V gene: TRBV6-1
clone size: NA
D gene: NA
CDR3 protein: CASSEGVRLEQGFETQYF
CDR3 DNA: TGTGCCAGCAGTGAAGGAGTAAGGTTGGAACAGGGTTTCGAGACCCAGTACTTC

J gene: TRBJ2-1
V gene: TRBV24-1
clone size: NA
D gene: TRBD2
CDR3 protein: CATSDPKTSGENEQFF
CDR3 DNA: TGTGCCACCAGTGATCCTAAGACTAGCGGGGAAAATGAGCAGTTCTTC

J gene: TRBJ1-5
V gene: TRBV6-5
clone size: NA
D gene: TRBD1
CDR3 protein: CASSYTGVGQPQHF
CDR3 DNA: TGTGCCAGCAGCTACACAGGGGTTGGTCAGCCCCAGCATTTT

J gene: TRBJ2-2
V gene: TRBV7-6
clone size: NA
D gene: TRBD2
CDR3 protein: CASSSLAGALGGELFF
CDR3 DNA: TGTGCCAGCAGCTCTCTAGCGGGGGCCTTGGGCGGGGAGCTGTTTTTT

J gene: TRBJ2-3
V gene: TRBV6-5
clone size: NA
D gene: NA
CDR3 protein: CASSSSRGDTQYF
CDR3 DNA: TGTGCCAGCAGTTCTAGCCGAGGGGATACGCAGTATTTT

J gene: TRBJ1-3
V gene: TRBV9
clone size: NA
D gene: NA
CDR3 protein: CASSVQGFSGNTIYF
CDR3 DNA: TGTGCCAGCAGCGTGCAGGGGTTTTCTGGAAACACCATATATTTT

J gene: TRBJ2-5
V gene: TRBV20-1
clone size: NA
D gene: NA
CDR3 protein: CSASWANQETQYF
CDR3 DNA: TGCAGTGCTAGTTGGGCGAACCAAGAGACCCAGTACTTC

J gene: TRBJ1-1
V gene: TRBV11-2
clone size: NA
D gene: TRBD1
CDR3 protein: CASEQGALNTEAFF
CDR3 DNA: TGTGCCAGCGAACAGGGGGCGCTGAACACTGAAGCTTTCTTT

J gene: TRBJ2-1
V gene: TRBV19
clone size: NA
D gene: NA
CDR3 protein: CASSTTGGGSEQFF
CDR3 DNA: TGTGCCAGTAGTACCACAGGGGGAGGGAGTGAGCAGTTCTTC

J gene: TRBJ2-7
V gene: TRBV5-1
clone size: NA
D gene: NA
CDR3 protein: CASSLHREGYEQYF
CDR3 DNA: TGCGCCAGCAGCTTGCACAGGGAGGGGTACGAGCAGTACTTC

J gene: TRBJ2-1
V gene: TRBV11-1
clone size: NA
D gene: TRBD1
CDR3 protein: CASSSPGQGRNEQFF
CDR3 DNA: TGTGCCAGCAGCTCACCGGGACAGGGGCGGAATGAGCAGTTCTTC

J gene: TRBJ2-7
V gene: TRBV7-8
clone size: NA
D gene: TRBD2
CDR3 protein: CASSLAPGGTSGGYEQYF
CDR3 DNA: TGTGCCAGCAGCTTAGCACCAGGGGGGACTAGCGGTGGGTACGAGCAGTACTTC

J gene: TRBJ2-3
V gene: TRBV7-6
clone size: NA
D gene: NA
CDR3 protein: CASSLVPFPTDTQYF
CDR3 DNA: TGTGCCAGCAGCTTAGTCCCATTCCCCACAGATACGCAGTATTTT

J gene: TRBJ2-1
V gene: TRBV6-4
clone size: NA
D gene: NA
CDR3 protein: CASSDSSHEQFF
CDR3 DNA: TGTGCCAGCAGTGACTCGAGCCATGAGCAGTTCTTC

J gene: TRBJ2-1
V gene: TRBV18
clone size: NA
D gene: TRBD1
CDR3 protein: CASSEGDRVPNEQFF
CDR3 DNA: TGTGCCAGCTCTGAGGGGGACAGGGTCCCCAATGAGCAGTTCTTC

J gene: TRBJ2-7
V gene: TRBV6-1
clone size: NA
D gene: TRBD2
CDR3 protein: CASSGGGRSILYEQYF
CDR3 DNA: TGTGCCAGCAGTGGGGGGGGACGGAGTATACTCTACGAGCAGTACTTC